The clone carrying this TCR beta chain has a handful of counts. The antigen remains undetermined. This entry comes from a study of Tregs in tolerant kidney transplant recipients. The repertoire was sequenced with immunoSEQ multiplex PCR; TCRdb's copy has only in-frame clones and lacks some. The profile shows 20,000 to 25,000 clones, over 70% of them singletons. Study outcomes and limitations: No direct test of biological reproducibility was done here. Antigen-driven expansion was suggested because donor-specific Tregs expanded more than all Tregs in tolerant patients.

Related graft donors supplied nonmyeloablative bone marrow transplants, and mixed chimerism was transient. The ends were cut back, 4 bases at V and 6 bases at J, with 12 bases in the middle. The CDR3 is made up of 14 amino acids. The germline V gene has CDR1 SGHVS and CDR2 FQNEAQ. The origin of this receptor is a human patient who received a combined kidney and bone marrow transplant. Among the T cells, some may be from the graft donor. The V call is TRBV7-8, the J call TRBJ1-4; tentatively, D is TRBD1 (6 bases). The starting material was CD8+ T cells from blood (PBMCs), obtained 6 months after the transplant. The CDR3 region has the DNA TGTGCCAGCAGCTCGGACAGAGTGTATGAAAAACTGTTTTTT. The encoded protein is CASSSDRVYEKLFF.